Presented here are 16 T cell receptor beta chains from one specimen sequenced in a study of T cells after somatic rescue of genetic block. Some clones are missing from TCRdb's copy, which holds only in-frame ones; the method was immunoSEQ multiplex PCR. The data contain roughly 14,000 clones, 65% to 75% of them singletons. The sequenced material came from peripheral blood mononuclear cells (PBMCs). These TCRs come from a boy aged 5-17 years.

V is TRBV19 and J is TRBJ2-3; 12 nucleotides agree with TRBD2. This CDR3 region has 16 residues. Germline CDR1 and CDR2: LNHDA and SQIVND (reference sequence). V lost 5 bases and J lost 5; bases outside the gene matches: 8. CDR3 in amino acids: CASSPSLAGGLDTQYF. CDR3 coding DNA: TGTGCCAGTAGTCCATCACTAGCGGGGGGTCTAGATACGCAGTATTTT.

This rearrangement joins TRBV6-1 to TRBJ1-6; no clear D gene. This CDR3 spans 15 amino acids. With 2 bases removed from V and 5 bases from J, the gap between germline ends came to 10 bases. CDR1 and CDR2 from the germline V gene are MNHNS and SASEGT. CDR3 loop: CASSERGWDNSPLHF. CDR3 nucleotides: TGTGCCAGCAGTGAACGGGGATGGGATAATTCACCCCTCCACTTT.

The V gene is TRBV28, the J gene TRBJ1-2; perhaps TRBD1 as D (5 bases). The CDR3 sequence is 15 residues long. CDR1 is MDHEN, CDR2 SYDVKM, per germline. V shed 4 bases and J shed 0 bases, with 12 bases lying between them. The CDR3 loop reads CASSYPTDTNYGYTF. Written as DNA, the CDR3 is TGTGCCAGCAGTTACCCGACAGATACTAACTATGGCTACACCTTC.

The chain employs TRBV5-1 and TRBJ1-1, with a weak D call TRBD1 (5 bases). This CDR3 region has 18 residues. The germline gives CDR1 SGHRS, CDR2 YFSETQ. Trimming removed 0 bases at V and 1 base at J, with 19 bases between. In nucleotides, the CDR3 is TGCGCCAGCAGCTTGGCTACTCACTCAGGGTCGTCGAACACTGAAGCTTTCTTT. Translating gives CASSLATHSGSSNTEAFF.

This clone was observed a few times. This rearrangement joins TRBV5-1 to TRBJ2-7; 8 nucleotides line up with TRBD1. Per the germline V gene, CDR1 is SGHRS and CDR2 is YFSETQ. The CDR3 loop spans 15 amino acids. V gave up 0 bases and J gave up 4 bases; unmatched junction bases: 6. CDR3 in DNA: TGCGCCAGCAGCTTGGTACAGGGGGAAAGGTACGAGCAGTACTTC. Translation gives CASSLVQGERYEQYF.

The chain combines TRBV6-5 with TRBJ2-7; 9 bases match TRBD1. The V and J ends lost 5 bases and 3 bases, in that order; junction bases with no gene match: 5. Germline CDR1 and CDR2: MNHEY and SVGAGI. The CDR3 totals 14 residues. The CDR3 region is CASSAGQGHYEQYF. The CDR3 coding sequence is TGTGCCAGCAGTGCGGGACAGGGCCACTACGAGCAGTACTTC.

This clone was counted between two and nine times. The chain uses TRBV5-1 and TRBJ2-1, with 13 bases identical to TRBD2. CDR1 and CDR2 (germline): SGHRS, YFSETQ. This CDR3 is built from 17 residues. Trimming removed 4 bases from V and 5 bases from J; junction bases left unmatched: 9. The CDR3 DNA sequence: TGCGCCAGCAGCCTCCTACCCACTAGCGGGGGGGACAATGAGCAGTTCTTC. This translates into CASSLLPTSGGDNEQFF.

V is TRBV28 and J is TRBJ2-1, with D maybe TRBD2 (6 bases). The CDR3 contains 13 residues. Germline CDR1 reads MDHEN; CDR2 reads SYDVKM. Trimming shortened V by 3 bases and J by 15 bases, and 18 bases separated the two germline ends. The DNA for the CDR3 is TGTGCCAGCAGTTTTCCGACTAGTTCATTTCGGTTCTTC. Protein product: CASSFPTSSFRFF.

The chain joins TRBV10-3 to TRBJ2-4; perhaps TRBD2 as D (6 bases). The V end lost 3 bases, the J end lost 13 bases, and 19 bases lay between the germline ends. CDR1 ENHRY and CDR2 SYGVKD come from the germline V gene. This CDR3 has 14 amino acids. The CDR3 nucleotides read TGTGCCATCAGTGATCTTCCGAGGTGGGGGGTGCAGTACTTC. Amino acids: CAISDLPRWGVQYF.

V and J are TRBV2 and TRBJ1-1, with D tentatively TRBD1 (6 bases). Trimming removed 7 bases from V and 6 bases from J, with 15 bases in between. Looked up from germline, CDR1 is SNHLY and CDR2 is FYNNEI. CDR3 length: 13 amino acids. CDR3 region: CASIGQSSAEAFF. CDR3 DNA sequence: TGTGCCAGCATCGGACAGTCTTCGGCTGAAGCTTTCTTT.

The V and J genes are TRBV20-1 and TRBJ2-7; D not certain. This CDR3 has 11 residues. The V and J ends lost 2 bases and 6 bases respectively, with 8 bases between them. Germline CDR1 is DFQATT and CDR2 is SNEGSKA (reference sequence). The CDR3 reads CSARWGGEQYF. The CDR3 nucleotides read TGCAGTGCTAGATGGGGTGGCGAGCAGTACTTC.

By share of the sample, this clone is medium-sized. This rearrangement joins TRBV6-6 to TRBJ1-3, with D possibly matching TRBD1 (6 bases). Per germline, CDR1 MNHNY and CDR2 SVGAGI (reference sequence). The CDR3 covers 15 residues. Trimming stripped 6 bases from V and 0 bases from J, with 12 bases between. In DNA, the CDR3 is TGTGCCAGCAGATTAGACAGGCACTCTGGAAACACCATATATTTT. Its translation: CASRLDRHSGNTIYF.

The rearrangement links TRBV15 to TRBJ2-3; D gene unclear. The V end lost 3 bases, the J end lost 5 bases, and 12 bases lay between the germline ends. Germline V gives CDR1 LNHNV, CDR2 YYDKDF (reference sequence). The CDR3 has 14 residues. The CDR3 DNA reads TGTGCCACCAGCAGTAACAGACCCGAAGATACGCAGTATTTT. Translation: CATSSNRPEDTQYF.

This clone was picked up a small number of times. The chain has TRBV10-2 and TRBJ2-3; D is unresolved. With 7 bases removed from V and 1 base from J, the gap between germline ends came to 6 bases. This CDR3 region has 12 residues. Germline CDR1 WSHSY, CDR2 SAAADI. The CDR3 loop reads CASTARTDTQYF. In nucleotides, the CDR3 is TGCGCCAGCACGGCCCGCACAGATACGCAGTATTTT.

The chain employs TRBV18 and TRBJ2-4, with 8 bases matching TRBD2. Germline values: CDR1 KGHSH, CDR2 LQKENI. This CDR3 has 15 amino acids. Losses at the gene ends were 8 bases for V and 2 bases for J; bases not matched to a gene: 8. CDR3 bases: TGTGCCAGCGCCTTTACGGGGGGGACCAAAAACATTCAGTACTTC. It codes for CASAFTGGTKNIQYF.

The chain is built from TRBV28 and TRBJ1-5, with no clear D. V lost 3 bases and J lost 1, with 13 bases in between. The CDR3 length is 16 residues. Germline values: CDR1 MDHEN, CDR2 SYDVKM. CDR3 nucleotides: TGTGCCAGCAGTTTCATTTTGCTTGGGAGCAATCAGCCCCAGCATTTT. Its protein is CASSFILLGSNQPQHF.